This T cell receptor (beta chain) derives from a study of control samples from healthy donors and cancer patients (dated by TCRdb to the early 2020s). As regards this clone: Its antigen is not yet known. No base qualities exist here, and no much larger clone lies one base off it.

The protocol used for the library was the immunoSEQ multiplex PCR assay. TCRdb carries this immuneACCESS record with in-frame sequences only. Its versions omit some clonotypes, under half of them owing to an unresolved V gene in the studies checked, with the rest unexplained. The sample profile shows about 120,000 clones; 87% of them were found once. Of the sample, roughly an eighth falls within the top ten clones. Sequences were obtained from blood. The source of this sequence is a man aged 25-45 years in good health.

The sequence in DNA is TGTGCCTGGAGTCTAAGGTCTTACAATCAGCCCCAGCATTTT. This sequence encodes CAWSLRSYNQPQHF. Here the chain combines TRBV30 and TRBJ1-5; no D gene can be assigned with confidence. The CDR3 runs 14 residues from the cysteine to the phenylalanine. Just CDR3 DNA is preserved here, 42 bases in frame from base 1. A distance of 11 bases separates the germline ends of V and J, which lose 2 bases and 3 bases respectively. Via the germline V gene (reference sequence), CDR1 is GTSNPN and CDR2 SVGIG.